Shown below are 21 T cell receptor beta chains from a single sample sequenced in a study of cytomegalovirus exposure and HLA in healthy donors. Primers included in the PCR were 60 Vbeta and 13 Jbeta primers. Assay used: immunoSEQ multiplex PCR; TCRdb lists only in-frame clones, some missing. The sample holds 150,000 to 200,000 clones; about 82% are singletons and the top ten take approximately 2%. The material sequenced was PBMCs. The receptors shown here come from a woman in her thirties in good health and CMV-seronegative.

The chain joins TRBV19 to TRBJ1-2, with TRBD1 matching 8 bases. This CDR3 spans 16 amino acids. Germline lookup yields CDR1 LNHDA and CDR2 SQIVND (reference sequence). The V gene end was trimmed by 3 bases and the J gene end by 3 bases; junction bases not matched to a gene: 9. The CDR3 region is CASSMGPRTGYYGYTF. In DNA, the CDR3 is TGTGCCAGTAGTATGGGCCCAAGGACAGGGTACTATGGCTACACCTTC.

In this sample, this clone turned up a few times. The chain joins TRBV2 to TRBJ2-3; D possibly corresponds to TRBD2 (7 bases). There are 14 residues in the CDR3. Germline values: CDR1 SNHLY, CDR2 FYNNEI. V lost 10 bases, J lost 7 bases, and 21 bases lay in between. CDR3 sequence reads: CATDGGPYENTQYF. The CDR3, as DNA: TGTGCCACCGACGGGGGGCCCTATGAAAATACGCAGTATTTT.

The gene calls are TRBV5-1 and TRBJ2-1, with D possibly TRBD1 on 6 matching bases. The V and J ends lost 4 bases and 7 bases respectively, with 9 bases between them. The CDR3 covers 12 residues. The V gene's germline CDR1 is SGHRS and CDR2 YFSETQ. For the CDR3, the DNA is TGCGCCAGCAGCGTACAGGGAAATGAGCAGTTCTTC. This gives the protein CASSVQGNEQFF.

CDR3 coding DNA: TGTGCCAGCAGCTTAAAGACGGGGGGCACTGAAGCTTTCTTT. Encoded protein: CASSLKTGGTEAFF. The J gene is TRBJ1-1, the V gene TRBV7-6, with a weak D call TRBD1 (5 bases). Germline loops: CDR1 SGHVS, CDR2 FNYEAQ. V lost 2 bases and J 4 bases, leaving 11 bases between the germline ends. There are 14 residues in the CDR3.

The chain uses TRBV6-1 and TRBJ2-5; 10 nucleotides agree with TRBD2. V shed 2 bases, J shed 2 bases, and the junction held 8 bases outside the gene matches. The CDR3 runs to 17 residues. Germline V CDR1 and CDR2: MNHNS, SASEGT. CDR3 loop: CASSERVAGGSQETQYF. CDR3 nucleotides: TGTGCCAGCAGTGAACGCGTAGCGGGGGGCTCACAAGAGACCCAGTACTTC.

The chain combines TRBV30 with TRBJ1-4, with D hard to call. This CDR3 comprises 13 residues. CDR1 GTSNPN and CDR2 SVGIG come from the germline V gene (reference sequence). V lost 7 bases to trimming and J lost 3 bases, with 12 bases between them. The CDR3 sequence is CASSEGANEKLFF. The CDR3 DNA reads TGTGCCTCTTCGGAGGGCGCTAATGAAAAACTGTTTTTT.

Only one count was recorded for this clone. The V gene is TRBV30, the J gene TRBJ1-2; D perhaps matches TRBD1 (6 bases). This CDR3 is built from 12 residues. Trimming cost V 6 bases and J 2 bases, with 10 bases left between them. The germline V gene encodes CDR1 GTSNPN and CDR2 SVGIG (reference sequence). CDR3 coding DNA: TGTGCCTGTGCGAGGGGGAACTATGGCTACACCTTC. Its translation is CACARGNYGYTF.

The J gene is TRBJ1-1, the V gene TRBV7-2, with 11 bases that match TRBD1. The J segment lost 0 bases and the V segment lost 2 bases, leaving 5 bases of the junction unmatched. CDR3 length equals 17 residues. Germline loops: CDR1 SGHTA, CDR2 FQGNSA. The CDR3 nucleotides read TGTGCCAGCAGCTTATGGACAGGGGGCCTCCTGAACACTGAAGCTTTCTTT. Its translation: CASSLWTGGLLNTEAFF.

V gene TRBV7-2 combines with J gene TRBJ1-2; D unresolved. Looked up from germline, CDR1 is SGHTA and CDR2 is FQGNSA. V was cut by 1 base and J by 4 bases, with 7 bases left in between. This CDR3 is 13 amino acids long. The CDR3, as DNA: TGTGCCAGCAGCTTAGACCCGAGCTATGGCTACACCTTC. This sequence encodes CASSLDPSYGYTF.

Remarks on this clone: The junction shows a germline mismatch at one end, possibly a read error. The V call is TRBV5-8, the J call TRBJ1-1; TRBD1 aligns across 8 bases. CDR1 is SGHTS and CDR2 is YDEGEE in the germline V gene. There are 15 residues in the CDR3. In DNA, the CDR3 is TGTGCCAGCAGCTTGGGGGACAGGTCGAACGCTGAAGCTTTCTTT. This sequence encodes CASSLGDRSNAEAFF.

The genes are TRBV6-6 and TRBJ1-5; 7 bases map to TRBD1. The junction had 6 bases not matched to a gene; V was cut back by 2 bases and J by 5 bases. Per germline, CDR1 MNHNY and CDR2 SVGAGI (reference sequence). This CDR3 spans 15 amino acids. The CDR3 here is CASSYGTGEYQPQHF. The DNA of the CDR3 is TGTGCCAGCAGTTACGGTACAGGGGAGTATCAGCCCCAGCATTTT.

In the case of this clone: Sequence at one end of the junction differs from germline and may be a read error. This rearrangement joins TRBV7-7 to TRBJ1-1; D remains unclear. CDR3 size: 13 residues. Germline V gene sequence: CDR1 SSHAT, CDR2 FNYEAQ (reference sequence). In DNA, the CDR3 is TGTGCTAGCAGCTTAGCTCAGGACACTGAAGCTTTCTTT. Translated, it gives CASSLAQDTEAFF.

The V gene is TRBV2, the J gene TRBJ1-2, with 8 bases identical to TRBD1. Germline V gives CDR1 SNHLY, CDR2 FYNNEI. The CDR3 spans 13 residues. J was trimmed by 6 bases and V by 6 bases; bases with no gene match: 6. The CDR3 sequence: CASRSIQGDGYTF. The CDR3 region has the DNA TGTGCCAGCAGATCAATACAGGGGGATGGCTACACCTTC.

The chain combines TRBV6-4 with TRBJ2-1; 10 nucleotides agree with TRBD2. Per the germline V gene, CDR1 is MRHNA and CDR2 is SNTAGT. The V segment lost 2 bases and the J segment 6 bases; nucleotides outside the gene matches: 1. The CDR3 sequence is 14 residues long. CDR3 DNA: TGTGCCAGCAGTGACGCTAGCGGGGGCAATGAGCAGTTCTTC. This translates into CASSDASGGNEQFF.

The V and J genes are TRBV9 and TRBJ2-7; the match to TRBD1 covers 7 bases. The CDR3 contains 14 residues. Per germline, CDR1 SGDLS and CDR2 YYNGEE. V shed 2 bases, J shed 0 bases, and the junction held 2 bases outside the gene matches. CDR3 bases: TGTGCCAGCAGCGTGGGGACAGACTCCTACGAGCAGTACTTC. Amino acids: CASSVGTDSYEQYF.

The V and J genes are TRBV2 and TRBJ2-7; D call uncertain. Trimming removed 1 base at V and 0 bases at J, with 10 bases between. Germline lookup yields CDR1 SNHLY and CDR2 FYNNEI. There are 15 residues in the CDR3. This CDR3 is CASSEGSGNSYEQYF. CDR3 nucleotide sequence: TGTGCCAGCAGTGAAGGGTCAGGCAACTCCTACGAGCAGTACTTC.

The V gene is TRBV11-2, the J gene TRBJ1-6; unclear D gene. The germline V and J ends were trimmed by 3 bases and 9 bases, with 15 bases remaining between them. The CDR3 runs 15 residues. Germline CDR1 reads SGHAT; CDR2 reads FQNNGV. CDR3 sequence (DNA): TGTGCCAGCAGCTTCGAGGGTGCGTTAATTTCACCCCTCCACTTT. It translates to CASSFEGALISPLHF.

The chain links TRBV11-2 to TRBJ2-7; 7 nucleotides line up with TRBD1. This CDR3 contains 16 residues. Germline values: CDR1 SGHAT, CDR2 FQNNGV. After removal of 5 bases from V and 0 bases from J, the junction contained 10 bases not matched to a gene. Here the CDR3 reads CASSGEGTALSYEQYF. CDR3 in DNA: TGTGCCAGCAGCGGCGAAGGGACAGCTCTCTCCTACGAGCAGTACTTC.

The chain combines TRBV27 with TRBJ2-6, with D perhaps TRBD1 (5 bases). The V and J ends lost 4 bases and 0 bases respectively, with 10 bases between them. This CDR3 is built from 16 residues. In germline, CDR1 is MNHEY, CDR2 SMNVEV (reference sequence). CDR3 in DNA: TGTGCCAGCAGTTCCTGGACACCCTCTGGGGCCAACGTCCTGACTTTC. Encoded protein: CASSSWTPSGANVLTF.

This chain links TRBV7-6 with TRBJ2-3; D is uncertain. CDR3 size: 14 residues. Germline CDR1 SGHVS, CDR2 FNYEAQ. The ends were cut back, 2 bases at V and 4 bases at J, with 10 bases in the middle. CDR3 sequence reads: CASSLLADPDTQYF. In nucleotides, the CDR3 is TGTGCCAGCAGCTTACTCGCGGATCCAGATACGCAGTATTTT.

In its sample, this clone was seen a few times. CDR3 bases: TGTGCCAGCAGCGGGAGAGCCCGGGAGACTGAAGCTTTCTTT. Translating it yields CASSGRARETEAFF. The chain couples TRBV5-4 to TRBJ1-1, with D uncertain. Between the trimmed V and J ends, which lost 4 bases and 5 bases, there was a span of 15 bases. The CDR3 runs to 14 residues. The germline CDR1 and CDR2 sequences are SGHNT and YYREEE (reference sequence).